The 25 T cell receptor beta chains below all came from one sample that was sequenced in a study of control samples from healthy donors and cancer patients. Sequenced by immunoSEQ multiplex PCR; TCRdb stores in-frame clones only, minus some. The sample holds some 94,000 clones, 86% seen once. Sequences were obtained from blood. These receptor sequences come from a woman between 50 and 59 years old in good health.

The chain is built from TRBV19 and TRBJ1-1; no clear D gene. Germline V lookup: CDR1 LNHDA, CDR2 SQIVND (reference sequence). CDR3 size: 14 residues. V was shortened by 7 bases and J by 1 base, with 13 bases between the two germline ends. CDR3 region: CASKSVQTNTEAFF. The CDR3 coding sequence is TGTGCCAGTAAATCGGTACAGACGAACACTGAAGCTTTCTTT.

V and J are TRBV9 and TRBJ2-2; unclear D gene. This CDR3 has 13 amino acids. Germline CDR1 is SGDLS and CDR2 is YYNGEE. The V end was cut by 4 bases, the J end by 9 bases, with 13 bases between. The CDR3 bases are TGTGCCAGCAGCCCTCGGCCGACCTGGGAGCTGTTTTTT. Its protein product is CASSPRPTWELFF.

This chain links TRBV5-6 with TRBJ1-5; 7 bases align to TRBD1. CDR3 length equals 19 residues. Per the germline V gene, CDR1 is SGHDT and CDR2 is YYEEEE. The trim removed 1 base at V and 5 bases at J, leaving 18 bases unmatched. CDR3 sequence (DNA): TGTGCCAGCAGCTTGCGGGGGGTGGGCGTAAACAGGGGTTATCAGCCCCAGCATTTT. Protein: CASSLRGVGVNRGYQPQHF.

CDR3 in amino acids: CATSDGSRTYNEQFF. The CDR3 DNA reads TGTGCCACCAGTGATGGATCGAGGACCTACAATGAGCAGTTCTTC. The rearrangement uses TRBV24-1 and TRBJ2-1; no reliable D call. The germline V gene encodes CDR1 KGHDR and CDR2 SFDVKD. V dropped 3 bases and J dropped 2 bases, with 10 bases sitting between them. The CDR3 extends over 15 amino acids.

This clone has more than one count but fewer than ten. The chain is built from TRBV6-1 and TRBJ1-5; 7 bases agree with TRBD1. The CDR3 covers 15 residues. Germline lookup yields CDR1 MNHNS and CDR2 SASEGT. V lost 2 bases to trimming and J lost 4 bases; unmatched junction nucleotides: 5. CDR3 coding DNA: TGTGCCAGCAGTGAAACGACAGGGTTTAATCAGCCCCAGCATTTT. Protein sequence: CASSETTGFNQPQHF.

The CDR3 nucleotides are TGTGCCAGCAGTTTATCAGGGGCCGGTGGCTACACCTTC. This encodes CASSLSGAGGYTF. The chain combines TRBV27 with TRBJ1-2, with D maybe TRBD1 (5 bases). The CDR3 loop spans 13 amino acids. V was trimmed by 0 bases and J by 7 bases, leaving 9 bases between them. The germline V gene has CDR1 MNHEY and CDR2 SMNVEV (reference sequence).

The V gene is TRBV28, the J gene TRBJ1-1; the D gene is possibly TRBD1 (5 bases). V lost 7 bases and J lost 1, with 19 bases in between. CDR1 is MDHEN, CDR2 SYDVKM, per germline. The CDR3 consists of 16 residues. The CDR3 region is CASTPRTAGGNTEAFF. In nucleotides, the CDR3 is TGTGCCAGCACTCCCCGTACGGCGGGGGGGAACACTGAAGCTTTCTTT.

V gene TRBV5-1 combines with J gene TRBJ2-3, with D hard to call. This CDR3 is built from 13 residues. Germline-derived CDR1 and CDR2 are SGHRS and YFSETQ. The germline V and J ends were trimmed by 4 bases and 5 bases, with 11 bases remaining between them. CDR3: CASSPQGGDTQYF. The CDR3 coding sequence is TGCGCCAGCAGCCCACAAGGTGGAGATACGCAGTATTTT.

The chain recombines TRBV4-1 with TRBJ2-3; tentative D call: TRBD1 (5 bases). The CDR3 covers 17 residues. Germline lookup yields CDR1 MGHRA and CDR2 YSYEKL. Deletions cut 1 base from V and 0 bases from J, with 14 bases between. The CDR3, as DNA: TGCGCCAGCAGCCAAGCTAGGGGTTTTTCTAGCACAGATACGCAGTATTTT. This gives the protein CASSQARGFSSTDTQYF.

This clone was observed a few times. The V call is TRBV27, the J call TRBJ2-1, with D maybe TRBD2 (6 bases). The germline CDR1 and CDR2 sequences are MNHEY and SMNVEV (reference sequence). The CDR3 runs 13 residues. The V and J ends lost 5 bases and 9 bases respectively, with 14 bases between them. CDR3 loop: CASSPGTQREQFF. CDR3 DNA: TGTGCCAGCAGTCCCGGGACTCAACGTGAGCAGTTCTTC.

The gene calls are TRBV6-5 and TRBJ2-7; 9 nucleotides line up with TRBD1. With 4 bases clipped from V and 6 bases from J, the junction kept 10 bases outside the gene matches. This CDR3 is 15 amino acids long. The germline V gene encodes CDR1 MNHEY and CDR2 SVGAGI. The CDR3 sequence: CASSSEPTGGAEQYF. The CDR3, as DNA: TGTGCCAGCAGTTCAGAACCGACAGGGGGGGCCGAGCAGTACTTC.

J is TRBJ2-7 and V is TRBV13, with D possibly TRBD2 on 5 matching bases. Looked up from germline, CDR1 is PRHDT and CDR2 is FYEKMQ (reference sequence). The CDR3 spans 14 residues. Trimming removed 0 bases at V and 8 bases at J, with 14 bases between. The CDR3 here is CASSLGLRGGQQYF. The CDR3 DNA is TGTGCCAGCAGCTTAGGCCTTCGGGGTGGGCAGCAGTACTTC.

This clone was counted a few times. The chain has TRBV7-9 and TRBJ1-4; no reliable D call. Germline values: CDR1 SEHNR, CDR2 FQNEAQ (reference sequence). The CDR3 has 15 amino acids. Trimming took off 3 bases at V and 0 bases at J, with 8 bases between the two ends. The CDR3 sequence is CASSFYTTTNEKLFF. The CDR3 nucleotides read TGTGCCAGCAGCTTTTACACGACAACTAATGAAAAACTGTTTTTT.

Here the CDR3 DNA reads TGTGCCAGTAGTACCGGGAGCACTGAAGCTTTCTTT. Protein: CASSTGSTEAFF. The genes are TRBV19 and TRBJ1-1; unclear D gene. The CDR3 runs 12 residues. V was clipped by 4 bases and J by 4 bases, with 7 bases between them. Looked up from germline, CDR1 is LNHDA and CDR2 is SQIVND (reference sequence).

CDR3 region: CASSQGGNYGYTF. The CDR3 coding sequence is TGTGCCAGCAGCCAAGGAGGGAACTATGGCTACACCTTC. The chain employs TRBV7-2 and TRBJ1-2; D ambiguous. Per germline, CDR1 SGHTA and CDR2 FQGNSA. CDR3 length: 13 amino acids. V lost 5 bases and J 2 bases, leaving 9 bases between the germline ends.

J is TRBJ2-7 and V is TRBV6-2 or TRBV6-3; either TRBD1 or TRBD2 may fit D (5 bases each). V lost 5 bases and J 9 bases, leaving 20 bases between the germline ends. The germline CDR1 and CDR2 sequences are MNHEY and SVGEGT. The length of the CDR3 is 14 residues. This CDR3 is CASSKTDLIRGQYF. In DNA, the CDR3 is TGTGCCAGCAGTAAGACAGATCTTATACGGGGGCAGTACTTC.

The chain links TRBV6-5 to TRBJ1-1; D unresolved. V lost 5 bases, J lost 1 base, and 8 bases lay in between. Germline CDR1 is MNHEY and CDR2 is SVGAGI. This CDR3 contains 13 residues. CDR3 sequence reads: CASSNRQNTEAFF. The CDR3 nucleotides are TGTGCCAGCAGTAACCGACAGAACACTGAAGCTTTCTTT.

This clone has only one observation. This sequence joins TRBV9 and TRBJ1-6; TRBD1 matches 7 bases. The V segment lost 0 bases and the J segment 7 bases; nucleotides outside the gene matches: 4. Germline V gene data show CDR1 as SGDLS and CDR2 as YYNGEE. The CDR3 has 15 residues. As DNA, the CDR3 is TGTGCCAGCAGCGTAGGACAGGGAGGGAATTCACCCCTCCACTTT. Protein product: CASSVGQGGNSPLHF. Combining the CDR3 with reference TRBV9 and TRBJ1-6 gives the whole variable domain DSGVTQTPKHLITATGQRVTLRCSPRSGDLSVYWYQQSLDQGLQFLIQYYNGEERAKGNILERFSAQQFPDLHSELNLSSLELGDSALYFCASSVGQGGNSPLHFGNGTRLTVT.

This chain connects TRBV10-3 to TRBJ1-2, with a possible D match to TRBD1 (5 bases). The CDR3 contains 14 residues. The V gene lost 4 bases and the J gene lost 6 bases, with 15 bases spanning the gap. Germline assignment: CDR1 ENHRY and CDR2 SYGVKD. CDR3 in amino acids: CAISVDRGINGYTF. The CDR3 DNA reads as TGTGCCATCAGTGTCGACAGAGGCATCAATGGCTACACCTTC.

V usage is TRBV4-1 and J usage is TRBJ1-5; D is unresolved. The CDR3 totals 15 residues. The germline gives CDR1 MGHRA, CDR2 YSYEKL. V gave up 0 bases and J gave up 1 base, with 7 bases separating them. This chain's CDR3 is CASSQDGVSNQPQHF. CDR3 sequence (DNA): TGCGCCAGCAGCCAAGATGGGGTCAGCAATCAGCCCCAGCATTTT.

The CDR3, as DNA: TGCAGCGTCGCCCGGGACAGGGGCAACGAGCAGTACTTC. This codes for CSVARDRGNEQYF. This chain uses TRBV29-1 with TRBJ2-7; TRBD1 matches at 10 bases. Germline CDR1 SQVTM, CDR2 ANQGSEA. The J segment lost 5 bases and the V segment lost 6 bases, leaving 7 bases of the junction unmatched. This CDR3 is 13 amino acids long.

The rearrangement joins TRBV28 to TRBJ2-7; perhaps TRBD1 as D (6 bases). With 9 bases removed from V and 1 base from J, the gap between germline ends came to 13 bases. Germline V lookup: CDR1 MDHEN, CDR2 SYDVKM. This CDR3 region has 13 residues. The CDR3 DNA follows: TGTGCCAGTTCGACAGGTTTGTCCTACGAGCAGTACTTC. Amino acids: CASSTGLSYEQYF.

The table lists this clone with a count of one. This chain joins TRBV23-1 and TRBJ1-5, with 7 bases matching TRBD1. TRBV23-1 is marked as an open reading frame, function uncertain. The V and J ends lost 11 bases and 2 bases, in that order; junction bases with no gene match: 6. CDR3 size: 13 residues. The CDR3 protein is CAAEGAGNQPQHF. CDR3 bases: TGCGCCGCCGAGGGGGCGGGCAATCAGCCCCAGCATTTT.

The rearrangement uses TRBV6-6 and TRBJ1-2; tentative D call: TRBD1 (6 bases). From germline, CDR1 is MNHNY and CDR2 SVGAGI (reference sequence). This CDR3 comprises 13 residues. Deletions cut 2 bases from V and 8 bases from J, with 12 bases between. This chain's CDR3 is CASSYGQKEGYTF. The CDR3 nucleotides read TGTGCCAGCAGTTACGGACAGAAGGAAGGCTACACCTTC.

The chain uses TRBV19 and TRBJ2-1, with TRBD2 identical over 8 bases. Germline trimming cut 6 bases from V and 4 bases from J; bases unmatched to any gene: 8. The CDR3 extends over 15 amino acids. The germline gives CDR1 LNHDA, CDR2 SQIVND (reference sequence). The CDR3 nucleotides read TGTGCCAGTAGAGCGGGGGACTACGCTTACAATGAGCAGTTCTTC. Its translation: CASRAGDYAYNEQFF.